Presented here are 4 T cell receptor beta chains from one specimen sequenced in a study of cytotoxic CD8 clonotypes in ibrutinib-treated CLL (dated by TCRdb to about 2021). The library relied on the immunoSEQ multiplex PCR assay. Here the immuneACCESS table is served through TCRdb, limited to in-frame sequences with V and J called. Missing clones are a known gap in these copies; in checked studies unresolved V genes cover under half, and the rest lacks a known reason. The sample profile shows 100,000 to 150,000 clones; 75% to 90% of them were found once. Roughly 2% of the sample comes from the top ten. This sample's time point label indicates: around 25 months on ibrutinib. This specimen consisted of PBMCs, obtained after 24 months of ibrutinib treatment. These receptors originate from a human donor with chronic lymphocytic leukemia.

This rearrangement joins TRBV6-5 to TRBJ2-7; weak D call: TRBD2 (5 bases). V was clipped by 0 bases and J by 4 bases, with 16 bases between them. This CDR3 spans 16 amino acids. Germline CDR1 reads MNHEY; CDR2 reads SVGAGI. CDR3 sequence reads: CASSYSGGRARYEQYF. CDR3 DNA sequence: TGTGCCAGCAGTTACTCGGGCGGGCGGGCGCGATACGAGCAGTACTTC.

The chain employs TRBV5-4 and TRBJ1-2; the match to TRBD1 covers 9 bases. This CDR3 is built from 14 residues. Germline-derived CDR1 and CDR2 are SGHNT and YYREEE (reference sequence). V shed 2 bases, J shed 7 bases, and the junction held 6 bases outside the gene matches. CDR3 nucleotides: TGTGCCAGCAGCTTCCCGGGACAGGGTAGTGGCTACACCTTC. As protein: CASSFPGQGSGYTF.

This clone was picked up a small number of times. The chain has TRBV11-1 and TRBJ1-2; TRBD1 is a possible D gene (5 bases). Germline V gene data show CDR1 as SGHAT and CDR2 as FQDESV (reference sequence). Trimming took 4 bases from V and 5 from J, leaving 8 bases between them. CDR3 length: 12 residues. CDR3 coding DNA: TGTGCCAGCAGCTCGACAGCTTATGGCTACACCTTC. It encodes CASSSTAYGYTF.

This chain joins TRBV28 and TRBJ2-1; the D is unclear. The CDR3 is made up of 16 amino acids. Trimming shortened V by 10 bases and J by 0 bases, and 19 bases separated the two germline ends. The germline V gene encodes CDR1 MDHEN and CDR2 SYDVKM. CDR3 nucleotide sequence: TGTGCCACCCTCCGCGGTCGTCGCTTCTCCTACAATGAGCAGTTCTTC. It codes for CATLRGRRFSYNEQFF.